This T cell receptor beta chain derives from a study of T cells expressing NK-cell markers. Germline CDR1 is MNHEY and CDR2 is SVGAGI. The length of the CDR3 is 15 residues. TCRdb re-called the 5' RACE reads and shows each CDR3 protein once, DNA omitted. Recorded for this sample: over 350,000 distinct CDR3 sequences. The chain recombines TRBV6-5 with TRBJ2-3; TCRdb selects TRBD1, and the lack of DNA leaves this call unchecked. The clonotype originates from a woman aged 45-65 years in good health. Source material: blood T cells: a sorted CD56 or NKG2C T cell subset, CD4+ or CD8+ T cells, or bulk PBMC T cells (not recorded which). This CDR3 reads CASSYFSGAPDTQYF.